This T cell receptor (beta chain) originates from a study of cytomegalovirus exposure and HLA in healthy donors. This CDR3 comprises 12 residues. The germline V gene encodes CDR1 SGHTA and CDR2 FQGNSA. V lost 0 bases and J lost 4, with 4 bases in between. Researchers ran the PCR with 60 Vbeta and 13 Jbeta primers. Only in-frame clones appear in the TCRdb table, and some are missing; sequencing was by immunoSEQ multiplex PCR. The sample shows about 89,000 clones, about 80% of them seen only once. The sample comprised PBMCs. The clonotype comes from a male donor in good health and CMV-seronegative. V usage is TRBV7-2 and J usage is TRBJ2-7; D unclear. The CDR3 sequence: CASSLAAYEQYF. In DNA form, the CDR3 reads TGTGCCAGCAGCTTAGCCGCGTACGAGCAGTACTTC.